The 7 T cell receptor beta chains below were found in one sample sequenced in a study of shared T cell receptors in the human thymus. The protocol was immunoSEQ multiplex PCR, while the TCRdb copy is restricted to in-frame clones and leaves out a portion. The data hold about 730,000 clones, with over 75% observed a single time. This same sample was also part of a study on human thymus T cells.

Sequenced material: thymocytes. The receptors shown here come from a girl under two years old with a congenital heart defect.

The chain has TRBV4-3 and TRBJ2-7, with D perhaps TRBD1 (5 bases). Trimming cost V 0 bases and J 5 bases, with 14 bases left between them. Germline V gene lookup returns CDR1 LGHNA and CDR2 YSLEER. This CDR3 spans 15 amino acids. CDR3 in DNA: TGCGCCAGCAGCCAAGATCGGCCGTTCAGGGACGAGCAGTACTTC. Protein product: CASSQDRPFRDEQYF.

The chain combines TRBV7-8 with TRBJ2-1; D not certain. Germline V gives CDR1 SGHVS, CDR2 FQNEAQ. The CDR3 runs to 11 residues. V shed 5 bases and J shed 10 bases, with 9 bases lying between them. Here the CDR3 reads CASSKRREQFF. CDR3 coding DNA: TGTGCCAGCAGCAAACGCCGGGAGCAGTTCTTC.

The CDR3 spells CASSRDSISNSPLHF. DNA for the CDR3: TGTGCCAGCAGTCGGGACAGCATTTCCAATTCACCCCTCCACTTT. The rearrangement links TRBV27 to TRBJ1-6, with 7 bases that match TRBD1. The CDR3 has 15 residues. Germline V gene sequence: CDR1 MNHEY, CDR2 SMNVEV (reference sequence). J lost 7 bases, V lost 5 bases, and 8 bases had no gene match.

The CDR3, as DNA: TGTGCCAGCAGTGAAGAGAGGGACACCGGGGAGCTGTTTTTT. Amino acid sequence: CASSEERDTGELFF. The chain links TRBV6-4 to TRBJ2-2; D is perhaps TRBD2 (5 bases). CDR3 length: 14 residues. CDR1 MRHNA and CDR2 SNTAGT come from the germline V gene. The V gene lost 3 bases and the J gene lost 3 bases, with 8 bases spanning the gap.

The rearrangement joins TRBV4-1 to TRBJ1-3; unclear D gene. This CDR3 has 16 residues. Trimming took off 0 bases at V and 5 bases at J, with 14 bases between the two ends. From germline, CDR1 is MGHRA and CDR2 YSYEKL. CDR3 sequence reads: CASSQDRPDGRNTIYF. The CDR3 DNA reads as TGCGCCAGCAGCCAAGATCGACCGGACGGGAGAAACACCATATATTTT.

This clone was observed a single time. The chain carries TRBV11-3 and TRBJ2-5; TRBD1 agrees at 9 bases. V lost 9 bases and J lost 0; bases outside the gene matches: 5. Germline CDR1 is SGHNT and CDR2 is YENEEA. The CDR3 sequence is 14 residues long. CDR3 sequence: CARNRDRDQETQYF. CDR3 sequence (DNA): TGTGCCAGGAACCGGGACAGGGACCAAGAGACCCAGTACTTC.

The gene calls are TRBV7-2 and TRBJ2-1, with 7 positions matching TRBD2. The V gene end was trimmed by 5 bases and the J gene end by 6 bases; junction bases not matched to a gene: 10. The germline CDR1 and CDR2 sequences are SGHTA and FQGNSA. There are 15 residues in the CDR3. DNA for the CDR3: TGTGCCAGCAGCACTAGGGAGGGTTTGATCAATGAGCAGTTCTTC. Translated, it gives CASSTREGLINEQFF.